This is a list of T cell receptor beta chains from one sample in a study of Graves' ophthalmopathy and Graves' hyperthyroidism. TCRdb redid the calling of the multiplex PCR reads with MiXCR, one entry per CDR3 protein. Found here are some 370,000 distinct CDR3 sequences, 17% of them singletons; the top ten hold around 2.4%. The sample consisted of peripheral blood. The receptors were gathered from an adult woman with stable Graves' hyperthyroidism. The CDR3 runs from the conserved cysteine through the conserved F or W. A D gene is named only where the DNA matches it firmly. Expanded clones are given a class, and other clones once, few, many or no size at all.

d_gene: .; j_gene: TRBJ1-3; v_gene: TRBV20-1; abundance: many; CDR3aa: CSASRRVSGNTIYF; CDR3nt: TGCAGTGCATCGCGTAGGGTCTCTGGAAACACCATATATTTT
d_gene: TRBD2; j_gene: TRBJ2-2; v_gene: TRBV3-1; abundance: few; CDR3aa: CASSQARGDTGELFF; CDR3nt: TGTGCCAGCAGCCAAGCCCGGGGGGACACCGGGGAGCTGTTTTTT
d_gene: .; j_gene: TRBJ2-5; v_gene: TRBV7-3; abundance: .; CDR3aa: CASSLNGEWEETQYF; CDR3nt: TGTGCCAGCAGCTTAAATGGGGAGTGGGAAGAGACCCAGTACTTC
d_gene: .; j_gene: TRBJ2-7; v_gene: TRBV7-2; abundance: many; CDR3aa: CASSPLTGARGYEQYF; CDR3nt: TGTGCCAGCAGCCCACTTACAGGGGCGCGGGGCTACGAGCAGTACTTC
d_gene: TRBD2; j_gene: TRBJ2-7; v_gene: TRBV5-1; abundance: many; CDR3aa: CASRSGRSPVYEQYF; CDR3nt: TGCGCCAGCAGGAGCGGGAGGAGCCCAGTCTACGAGCAGTACTTC
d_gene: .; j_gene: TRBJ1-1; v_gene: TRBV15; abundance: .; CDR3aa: CATSREGTEAFF; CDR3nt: TGTGCCACCAGCAGAGAAGGCACTGAAGCTTTCTTT
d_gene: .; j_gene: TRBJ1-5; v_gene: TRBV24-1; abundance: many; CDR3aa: CATSDPGRDSQPQHF; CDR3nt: TGTGCCACCAGTGACCCCGGGAGGGATAGTCAGCCCCAGCATTTT
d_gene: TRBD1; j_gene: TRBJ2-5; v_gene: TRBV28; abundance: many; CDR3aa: CASRDRSGETQYF; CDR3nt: TGTGCCAGCAGGGACAGGTCTGGGGAGACCCAGTACTTC
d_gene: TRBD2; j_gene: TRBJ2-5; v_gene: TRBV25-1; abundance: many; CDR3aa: CASTPTSLQETQYF; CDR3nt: TGTGCCAGCACTCCGACTAGCCTCCAAGAGACCCAGTACTTC
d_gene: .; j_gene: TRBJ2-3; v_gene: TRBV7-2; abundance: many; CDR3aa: CASSPTAISDTQYF; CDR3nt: TGTGCCAGCAGCCCAACAGCAATCTCAGATACGCAGTATTTT
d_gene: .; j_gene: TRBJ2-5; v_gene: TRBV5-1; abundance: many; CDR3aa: CASSLVPSKETQYF; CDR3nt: TGCGCCAGCAGCTTGGTACCAAGCAAAGAGACCCAGTACTTC
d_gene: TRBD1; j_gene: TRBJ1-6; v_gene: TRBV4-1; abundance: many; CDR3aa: CASSQGQGMWRGSPLHF; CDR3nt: TGCGCCAGCAGCCAGGGACAGGGAATGTGGCGGGGTTCACCCCTCCACTTT
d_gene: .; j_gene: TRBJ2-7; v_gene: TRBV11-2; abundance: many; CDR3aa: CASSLDTGYEQYF; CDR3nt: TGTGCCAGCAGCTTGGATACAGGCTACGAGCAGTACTTC
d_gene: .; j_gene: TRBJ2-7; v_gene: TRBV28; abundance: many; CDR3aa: CASSLSGLRYEQYF; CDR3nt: TGTGCCAGCAGTTTATCAGGGTTGAGGTACGAGCAGTACTTC
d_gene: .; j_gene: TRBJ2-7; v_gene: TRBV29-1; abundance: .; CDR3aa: CSVEDSVSGLYEQYF; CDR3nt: TGCAGCGTTGAAGACAGTGTCAGTGGGCTTTACGAGCAGTACTTC
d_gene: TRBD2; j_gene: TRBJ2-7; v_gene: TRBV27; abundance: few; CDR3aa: CASSSGRTYEQYF; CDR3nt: TGTGCCAGCAGTAGCGGGAGGACCTACGAGCAGTACTTC
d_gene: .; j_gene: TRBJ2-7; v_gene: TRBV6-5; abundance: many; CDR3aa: CASTRGFEQYF; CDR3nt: TGTGCCAGCACTCGGGGGTTCGAGCAGTACTTC
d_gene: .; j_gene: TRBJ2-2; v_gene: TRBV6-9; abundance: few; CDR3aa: CAGVPSCIGSRTGELFF; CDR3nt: TGTGCCGGGGTCCCCAGTTGTATTGGGAGTCGGACCGGGGAGCTGTTTTTT
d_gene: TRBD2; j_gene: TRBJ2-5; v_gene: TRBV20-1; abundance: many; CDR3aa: CSARHGLAGAAVDF; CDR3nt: TGCAGTGCTAGACATGGTCTAGCGGGAGCCGCTGTAGACTTC
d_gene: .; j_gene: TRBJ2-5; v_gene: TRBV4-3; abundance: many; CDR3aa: CASSRTGMAERETQYF; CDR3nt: TGCGCCAGCAGCCGTACAGGGATGGCGGAGCGAGAGACCCAGTACTTC
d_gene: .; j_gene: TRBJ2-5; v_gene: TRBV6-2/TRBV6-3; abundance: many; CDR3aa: CASRLSGGGETQYF; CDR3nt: TGTGCCAGCAGACTCAGCGGAGGGGGGGAGACCCAGTACTTC
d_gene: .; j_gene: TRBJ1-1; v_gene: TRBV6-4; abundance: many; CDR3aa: CASSVTGGGNTEAFF; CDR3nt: TGTGCCAGCAGTGTTACAGGCGGTGGGAACACTGAAGCTTTCTTT
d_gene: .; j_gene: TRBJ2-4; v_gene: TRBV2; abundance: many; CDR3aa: CASSGGFEDIKYF; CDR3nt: TGTGCCAGCAGTGGGGGCTTTGAGGACATTAAGTACTTC
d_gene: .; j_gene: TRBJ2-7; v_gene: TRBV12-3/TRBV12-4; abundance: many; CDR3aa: CASRVGGGSYEQYF; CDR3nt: TGTGCCAGCCGGGTGGGAGGAGGATCTTACGAGCAGTACTTC
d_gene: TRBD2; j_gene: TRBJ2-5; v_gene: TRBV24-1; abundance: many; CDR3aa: CATSDPSGKGLSGETQYF; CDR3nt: TGTGCCACCAGTGACCCTAGCGGGAAGGGACTTTCAGGAGAGACCCAGTACTTC
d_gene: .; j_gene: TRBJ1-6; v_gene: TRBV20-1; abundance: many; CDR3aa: CSALSGDSPLHF; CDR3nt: TGCAGTGCCCTTTCGGGCGATTCACCCCTCCACTTT
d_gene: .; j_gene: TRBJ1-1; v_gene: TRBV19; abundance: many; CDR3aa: CASSISLSSEAFF; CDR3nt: TGTGCCAGTAGTATCTCCCTATCCTCTGAAGCTTTCTTT
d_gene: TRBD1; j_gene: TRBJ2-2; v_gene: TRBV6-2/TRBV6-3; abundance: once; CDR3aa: CASSYGTGGVGELFF; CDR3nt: TGTGCCAGCAGTTACGGGACAGGGGGTGTCGGGGAGCTGTTTTTT
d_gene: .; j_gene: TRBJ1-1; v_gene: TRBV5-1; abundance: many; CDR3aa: CASSLDRPMNTEAFF; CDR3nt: TGCGCCAGCAGCTTGGACAGGCCGATGAACACTGAAGCTTTCTTT
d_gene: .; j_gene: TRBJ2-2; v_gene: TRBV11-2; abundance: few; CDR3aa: CATKLGYTGELFF; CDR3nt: TGTGCCACCAAGCTGGGGTACACCGGGGAGCTGTTTTTT
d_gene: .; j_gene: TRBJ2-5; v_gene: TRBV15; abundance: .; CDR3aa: CATSKGYATQYF; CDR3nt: TGTGCCACCAGCAAGGGGTATGCGACCCAGTACTTC
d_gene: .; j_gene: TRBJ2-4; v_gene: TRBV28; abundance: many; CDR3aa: CASSFGNSGNIQYF; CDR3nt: TGTGCCAGCAGTTTCGGGAATTCGGGAAACATTCAGTACTTC
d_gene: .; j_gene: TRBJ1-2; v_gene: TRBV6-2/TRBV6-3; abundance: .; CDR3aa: CASSYSHTVDGYTF; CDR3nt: TGTGCCAGCAGTTACTCCCACACTGTCGATGGCTACACCTTC
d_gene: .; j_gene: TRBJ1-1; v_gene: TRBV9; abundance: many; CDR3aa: CASSAISDLRTEAFF; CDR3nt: TGTGCCAGCAGCGCCATCAGTGACCTGAGGACTGAAGCTTTCTTT
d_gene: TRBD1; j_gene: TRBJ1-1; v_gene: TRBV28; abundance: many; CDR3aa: CASSFGTAEAFF; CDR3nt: TGTGCCAGCAGTTTTGGGACAGCTGAAGCTTTCTTT